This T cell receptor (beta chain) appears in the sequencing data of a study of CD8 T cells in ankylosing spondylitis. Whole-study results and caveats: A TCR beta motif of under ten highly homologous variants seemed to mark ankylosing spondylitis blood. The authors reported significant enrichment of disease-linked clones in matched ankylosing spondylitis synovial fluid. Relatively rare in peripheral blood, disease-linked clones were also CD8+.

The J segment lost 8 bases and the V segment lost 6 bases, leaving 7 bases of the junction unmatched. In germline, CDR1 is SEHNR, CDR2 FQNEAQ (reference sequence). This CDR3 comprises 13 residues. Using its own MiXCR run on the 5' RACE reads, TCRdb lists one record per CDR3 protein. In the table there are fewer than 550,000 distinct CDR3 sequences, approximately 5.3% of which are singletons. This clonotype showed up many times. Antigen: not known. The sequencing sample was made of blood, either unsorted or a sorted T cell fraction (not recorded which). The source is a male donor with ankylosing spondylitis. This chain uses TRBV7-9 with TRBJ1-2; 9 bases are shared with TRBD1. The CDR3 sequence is CASRFGTGKGYTF. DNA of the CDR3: TGTGCCAGCAGGTTTGGGACAGGGAAGGGCTACACCTTC. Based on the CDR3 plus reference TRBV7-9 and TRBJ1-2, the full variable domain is DTGVSQNPRHKITKRGQNVTFRCDPISEHNRLYWYRQTLGQGPEFLTYFQNEAQLEKSRLLSDRFSAERPKGSFSTLEIQRTEQGDSAMYLCASRFGTGKGYTFGSGTRLTVV.